This passage covers 2 T cell receptor beta chains from one sample sequenced in a study of CD8 T cells in ankylosing spondylitis. TCRdb fed the 5' RACE reads into MiXCR, producing one record per CDR3 protein. The repertoire holds 290,000 or so distinct CDR3 sequences, with less than 25% as singletons. Sequenced sample: blood, either unsorted or a sorted T cell fraction (not recorded which). These receptors were obtained from a female donor with ankylosing spondylitis or in good health (not recorded which).

This clonotype appeared a few times. The rearrangement uses TRBV10-3 and TRBJ2-1, with 8 bases that match TRBD1. Per germline, CDR1 ENHRY and CDR2 SYGVKD. J was trimmed by 6 bases and V by 10 bases; bases with no gene match: 5. The CDR3 has 12 residues. In DNA, the CDR3 is TGTGCCACGGACCAGGGGGCCAATGAGCAGTTCTTC. It translates to CATDQGANEQFF.

In this sample, this clonotype turned up a few times. The rearrangement uses TRBV29-1 and TRBJ2-2, with TRBD2 matching over 12 bases. The CDR3 has 14 amino acids. Germline V CDR1 and CDR2: SQVTM, ANQGSEA. Trimming cost V 7 bases and J 7 bases; bases outside gene matches: 7. The CDR3 is CSGRTSGTDGELFF. CDR3 bases: TGCAGCGGGAGGACTAGCGGGACGGACGGGGAGCTGTTTTTT.